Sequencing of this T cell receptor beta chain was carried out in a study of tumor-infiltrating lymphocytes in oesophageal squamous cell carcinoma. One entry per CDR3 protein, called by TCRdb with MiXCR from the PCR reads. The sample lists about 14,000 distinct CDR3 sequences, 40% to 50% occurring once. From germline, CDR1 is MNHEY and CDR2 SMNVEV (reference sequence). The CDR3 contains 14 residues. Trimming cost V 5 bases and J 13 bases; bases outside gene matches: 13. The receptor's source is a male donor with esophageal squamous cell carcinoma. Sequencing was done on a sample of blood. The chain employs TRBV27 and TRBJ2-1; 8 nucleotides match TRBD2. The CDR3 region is CASSPSASGFSQFF. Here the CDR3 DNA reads TGTGCCAGCAGTCCATCCGCTAGCGGGTTTTCTCAGTTCTTC.